Listed below are T cell receptor beta chains from one sample, sequenced in a study of blood T cell repertoires in COVID-19. Produced via immunoSEQ multiplex PCR; TCRdb's table is partial and in-frame only. The table lists over 60,000 clones, roughly 90% of them singletons. Material: peripheral blood. The source is a man between 65 and 85 years old with active or convalescent COVID-19. CDR3s include the opening cysteine and the closing phenylalanine or tryptophan. A D gene is named only where the DNA matches it firmly. Not all rows give a size; the values are once, few, many and, for expanded clones, a class.

clone_size j_call v_call d_call cdr3_nt cdr3_aa
- TRBJ2-1 TRBV10-3 TRBD2 TGTGCCATCAGTGATCGTCGTCTCGGCGGGAGCTCCTACAATGAGCAGTTCTTC CAISDRRLGGSSYNEQFF
- TRBJ1-1 TRBV6-5 - TGTGCCAGCGTTTCACAGGTATTTGAAGCTTTCTTT CASVSQVFEAFF
- TRBJ1-4 TRBV3-1/TRBV3-2 TRBD1 TGTGCCAGCAGCCCAGAGACAGGGTGGGATGAAAAACTGTTTTTT CASSPETGWDEKLFF
- TRBJ2-5 TRBV2 - TGTGCCAGCAGTGACACCTACGAAAGGGGGACCCAGTACTTC CASSDTYERGTQYF
- TRBJ1-5 TRBV3-1/TRBV3-2 - TGTGCCAGCAGCCAAACCCCTGGCCCCAATCAGCCCCAGCATTTT CASSQTPGPNQPQHF
- TRBJ1-2 TRBV6-5 - TGTGCCAGCTTGGGTGGTGGAGGGCTAATGGGCTACACCTTC CASLGGGGLMGYTF
- TRBJ2-3 TRBV5-1 - TGCGCCAGCAGCTTGGGCGGCTCCACGGGGACGCAGTATTTT CASSLGGSTGTQYF
- TRBJ2-7 TRBV28 - TGTGCCAGCAGTTTTGTAGGGGCGCGCGAGCAGTACTTC CASSFVGAREQYF
- TRBJ2-7 TRBV11-2 TRBD2 TGTGCCAGCAGGCTACGTAGCGGGGGGGTGAGCTCCTACGAGCAGTACTTC CASRLRSGGVSSYEQYF
- TRBJ1-4 TRBV5-1 - TGCGCCAGCAGCTTGGCTGGGGGCGACGAAAAACTGTTTTTT CASSLAGGDEKLFF
- TRBJ2-7 TRBV2 - TGTGCCAGCAGTGAAGCGCTTCCGACTAGTTTC CASSEALPTSF
- TRBJ1-5 TRBV7-8 - TGTGCCAGCAGCTTAATCCCAGGGGCAAATCAGCCCCAGCATTTT CASSLIPGANQPQHF
- TRBJ2-7 TRBV28 TRBD1 TGTGCCAGCAGGGCGACAGGGGGCGGGTACGAGCAGTACTTC CASRATGGGYEQYF
once TRBJ2-1 TRBV5-6 TRBD2 TGTGCCAGCAGCCTACTAGCGGGAGGTTACAATGAGCAGTTCTTC CASSLLAGGYNEQFF
- TRBJ2-7 TRBV14 - TGTGCCAGCAGCCAAGAAGTTTGGGCGGAGCAGTACTTC CASSQEVWAEQYF
- TRBJ2-1 TRBV7-2 TRBD1 TGTGCCAGCAGCTTAGCACAGGGGTTTGAGCAGTTCTTC CASSLAQGFEQFF
- TRBJ2-7 TRBV7-2 TRBD1 TGTGCCAGCAGCTTAGGCCCCACGACAGGGAGCTCCTACGAGCAGTACTTC CASSLGPTTGSSYEQYF
- TRBJ2-5 TRBV2 - TGTGCCAGCAGGAGAGGAGGGTCCCAGGCTGAGACCCAGTACTTC CASRRGGSQAETQYF
- TRBJ2-7 TRBV6-2/TRBV6-3 - TGTGCCAGCAGTCTGGTGAGCTCCTACGAGCAGTACTTC CASSLVSSYEQYF
- TRBJ1-5 TRBV7-8 - TGTGCCAGCAGCCACACAGAAATCAATCAGCCCCAGCATTTT CASSHTEINQPQHF
few TRBJ1-1 TRBV29-1 TRBD1 TGCAGCGTTGGTGGACAGGGGAACACTGAAGCTTTCTTT CSVGGQGNTEAFF
- TRBJ2-3 TRBV29-1 TRBD1 TGCAGCGCAACCAACGGGGGACAGGGGCCAGATACGCAGTATTTT CSATNGGQGPDTQYF
- TRBJ1-2 TRBV6-5 - TGTGCCAGCAGTATAACTGGGGGGGGAGGGAGAGGCTACACCTTC CASSITGGGGRGYTF